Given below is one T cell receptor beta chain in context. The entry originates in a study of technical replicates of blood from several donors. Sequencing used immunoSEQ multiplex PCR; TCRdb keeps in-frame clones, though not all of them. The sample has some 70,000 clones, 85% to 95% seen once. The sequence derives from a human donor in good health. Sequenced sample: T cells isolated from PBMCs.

Written as DNA, the CDR3 is TGTGCCAGCAGCTTACAGGGCGGCGGAAATCGGAATGGCTACACCTTC. Amino acid sequence: CASSLQGGGNRNGYTF. The chain recombines TRBV7-2 with TRBJ1-2; D is perhaps TRBD1 (5 bases). Germline V gene lookup returns CDR1 SGHTA and CDR2 FQGNSA. V was trimmed by 2 bases and J by 6 bases, leaving 19 bases between them. This CDR3 is built from 16 residues.